A selection of T cell receptor beta chains follows, all from one sample in a study of PD-L1 blockade in urothelial cancer. Profiled with immunoSEQ multiplex PCR; TCRdb holds only in-frame clones, not every one. This sample carries tens of thousands of clones, around 89% of them seen once, and the ten largest clones take about 1.9%. Material: PBMCs, obtained around atezolizumab (anti-PD-L1) treatment. Every receptor here comes from a man in his sixties with urothelial cancer. Each CDR3 is given with its conserved first and last residue. The D gene is left open where the match is weak. Some rows mark clone size as missing; the rest say once, few, many or name a class of expanded clone.

cdr3_nt: TGTGCCAGCAGTTTCTCAGGGAACAATCAGCCCCAGCATTTT
cdr3_aa: CASSFSGNNQPQHF
clone_size: .
d_call: .
v_call: TRBV28
j_call: TRBJ1-5

cdr3_nt: TGTGCCAGCAGCCAAGGGGCGCAGTACCACTCAGATACGCAGTATTTT
cdr3_aa: CASSQGAQYHSDTQYF
clone_size: .
d_call: .
v_call: TRBV14
j_call: TRBJ2-3

cdr3_nt: TGTGCCAGCAGCGTAGGCCCACGGGGACAGGGGAATGGCTACACCTTC
cdr3_aa: CASSVGPRGQGNGYTF
clone_size: .
d_call: TRBD1
v_call: TRBV9
j_call: TRBJ1-2

cdr3_nt: TGTGCCAGCAGCGTTCCGGCGAGCGGGGCTAGCACAGATACGCAGTATTTT
cdr3_aa: CASSVPASGASTDTQYF
clone_size: .
d_call: TRBD2
v_call: TRBV9
j_call: TRBJ2-3

cdr3_nt: TGTGCCAGCAGCCTCGGAGCCGGAGATACGCAGTATTTT
cdr3_aa: CASSLGAGDTQYF
clone_size: few
d_call: .
v_call: TRBV28
j_call: TRBJ2-3

cdr3_nt: TGCAGCGTCCCGGGACAGGGGAACACCGGGGAGCTGTTTTTT
cdr3_aa: CSVPGQGNTGELFF
clone_size: .
d_call: TRBD1
v_call: TRBV29-1
j_call: TRBJ2-2

cdr3_nt: TGCGCCAGCAGCCCCCCGGGGACTAGCGGATCCTACGAGCAGTACTTC
cdr3_aa: CASSPPGTSGSYEQYF
clone_size: .
d_call: TRBD2
v_call: TRBV5-1
j_call: TRBJ2-7

cdr3_nt: TGTGCCAGCAGGGCCAAGACTACCGGCCGAGAGACCCAGTACTTC
cdr3_aa: CASRAKTTGRETQYF
clone_size: once
d_call: .
v_call: TRBV2
j_call: TRBJ2-5

cdr3_nt: TGTGCCAGCAGTGACCGACAGGGGGCCAACGTCCTGACTTTC
cdr3_aa: CASSDRQGANVLTF
clone_size: .
d_call: .
v_call: TRBV6-4
j_call: TRBJ2-6

cdr3_nt: TGTGCCAGCAGTTACGACGTCAGGATAAATCAGCAGTACTTC
cdr3_aa: CASSYDVRINQQYF
clone_size: .
d_call: .
v_call: TRBV6-5
j_call: TRBJ2-7

cdr3_nt: TGTGCCAGCAGCTTAACCTCGGGGGACACTGAAGCTTTCTTT
cdr3_aa: CASSLTSGDTEAFF
clone_size: .
d_call: .
v_call: TRBV7-6
j_call: TRBJ1-1

cdr3_nt: TGTGCCAGCAGTGAATTATGGGGGGGCAAAATCCACGAGCAGTACTTC
cdr3_aa: CASSELWGGKIHEQYF
clone_size: .
d_call: .
v_call: TRBV2
j_call: TRBJ2-7

cdr3_nt: TGCAGCGTTTCTCCGGGACAGGGAGCTGGAAACACCATATATTTT
cdr3_aa: CSVSPGQGAGNTIYF
clone_size: .
d_call: TRBD1
v_call: TRBV29-1
j_call: TRBJ1-3

cdr3_nt: TGTGCCAGCAGTTACACGTGGGGGGGTCCGGAGACCCAGTACTTC
cdr3_aa: CASSYTWGGPETQYF
clone_size: .
d_call: TRBD2
v_call: TRBV6-5
j_call: TRBJ2-5

cdr3_nt: TGTGCCAGCAGTGAAACACAGGGCCGCGGCTACACCTTC
cdr3_aa: CASSETQGRGYTF
clone_size: few
d_call: .
v_call: TRBV6-1
j_call: TRBJ1-2

cdr3_nt: TGTGCTAGTGGTTTGGACGGTAACACCGGGGAGCTGTTTTTT
cdr3_aa: CASGLDGNTGELFF
clone_size: .
d_call: .
v_call: TRBV12-5
j_call: TRBJ2-2

cdr3_nt: TGTGCCAGCCCTCACCGGGTTCATCCCCTCCGCTCCTACGAGCAGTACTTC
cdr3_aa: CASPHRVHPLRSYEQYF
clone_size: .
d_call: .
v_call: TRBV7-4
j_call: TRBJ2-7

cdr3_nt: TGTGCCAGTAGTAAAACTAGCGGACCCAATGAGCAGTTCTTC
cdr3_aa: CASSKTSGPNEQFF
clone_size: .
d_call: TRBD2
v_call: TRBV19
j_call: TRBJ2-1

cdr3_nt: TGTGCCAGCAGTGATAACTCTGGGGCCAACGTCCTGACTTTC
cdr3_aa: CASSDNSGANVLTF
clone_size: .
d_call: .
v_call: TRBV2
j_call: TRBJ2-6

cdr3_nt: TGTGCCACGGGTCTAGCGGCCAACTACGAGCAGTACTTC
cdr3_aa: CATGLAANYEQYF
clone_size: .
d_call: TRBD2
v_call: TRBV27
j_call: TRBJ2-7

cdr3_nt: TGTGCCAGCAGCACGGGACAGGGGCATACTAATGAAAAACTGTTTTTT
cdr3_aa: CASSTGQGHTNEKLFF
clone_size: .
d_call: TRBD1
v_call: TRBV28
j_call: TRBJ1-4

cdr3_nt: TGTGCCAGCAGTAGACAGGGGGCTGGCTACACCTTC
cdr3_aa: CASSRQGAGYTF
clone_size: .
d_call: TRBD1
v_call: TRBV27
j_call: TRBJ1-2

cdr3_nt: TGTGCCAGCAGTGAAGGGGGGTGGGGAGGGTCGGGCTCCTACAATGAGCAGTTCTTC
cdr3_aa: CASSEGGWGGSGSYNEQFF
clone_size: .
d_call: TRBD2
v_call: TRBV6-1
j_call: TRBJ2-1

cdr3_nt: TGCAGCGTTGAAGATGTCGCGGGGGACACTGAAGCTTTCTTT
cdr3_aa: CSVEDVAGDTEAFF
clone_size: .
d_call: .
v_call: TRBV29-1
j_call: TRBJ1-1

cdr3_nt: TGTGCCATCAGCTCCCAACTAGCAGCGAACACCGGGGAGCTGTTTTTT
cdr3_aa: CAISSQLAANTGELFF
clone_size: .
d_call: .
v_call: TRBV10-3
j_call: TRBJ2-2

cdr3_nt: TGCGCCAGCAGTGAGTGGGGCACAGGGGGTGGCGAAGAGACCCAGTACTTC
cdr3_aa: CASSEWGTGGGEETQYF
clone_size: .
d_call: TRBD1
v_call: TRBV10-2
j_call: TRBJ2-5

cdr3_nt: TGTGCCAGCAGTCGTCAGACAGGGGGTGGGAGCGAGCAGTACTTC
cdr3_aa: CASSRQTGGGSEQYF
clone_size: .
d_call: TRBD1
v_call: TRBV9
j_call: TRBJ2-7

cdr3_nt: TGTGCCGGCGGCGTGCGGATGAACACCGGGGAGCTGTTTTTT
cdr3_aa: CAGGVRMNTGELFF
clone_size: .
d_call: .
v_call: TRBV10-3
j_call: TRBJ2-2

cdr3_nt: TGTGCCAGCAGCTTTGGGACTAGCAACCAAGAGACCCAGTACTTC
cdr3_aa: CASSFGTSNQETQYF
clone_size: .
d_call: TRBD2
v_call: TRBV11-2
j_call: TRBJ2-5

cdr3_nt: TGCGCCAGCAGCCAAGATATCCAGGGAACTTATGGCTACACCTTC
cdr3_aa: CASSQDIQGTYGYTF
clone_size: .
d_call: .
v_call: TRBV4-1
j_call: TRBJ1-2

cdr3_nt: TGTGCCTGGAGTGTTAGTCGGCAGGTCTATGGCTACACCTTC
cdr3_aa: CAWSVSRQVYGYTF
clone_size: .
d_call: .
v_call: TRBV30
j_call: TRBJ1-2

cdr3_nt: TGTGCCAGCAGCGGCAACACGTATGGCTACACCTTC
cdr3_aa: CASSGNTYGYTF
clone_size: .
d_call: .
v_call: TRBV7-2
j_call: TRBJ1-2

cdr3_nt: TGTGCCAGCTCAGCGGAGGGGGAGACCCAGTACTTC
cdr3_aa: CASSAEGETQYF
clone_size: .
d_call: .
v_call: TRBV18
j_call: TRBJ2-5

cdr3_nt: TGTGCCAGTAACAGGGGATCTCTGATGAACACTGAAGCTTTCTTT
cdr3_aa: CASNRGSLMNTEAFF
clone_size: once
d_call: TRBD1
v_call: TRBV19
j_call: TRBJ1-1

cdr3_nt: TGCGCCAGCGGTGAGACAGGGGACCGTCACTCTGGAAACACCATATATTTT
cdr3_aa: CASGETGDRHSGNTIYF
clone_size: few
d_call: TRBD1
v_call: TRBV4-1
j_call: TRBJ1-3

cdr3_nt: TGTGCCAGCAGCTTAGGAGTCGGGAACACCGGGGAGCTGTTTTTT
cdr3_aa: CASSLGVGNTGELFF
clone_size: .
d_call: .
v_call: TRBV7-7
j_call: TRBJ2-2

cdr3_nt: TGCAGCGTTGGAGTGACGGAGGGTTCACCCCTCCACTTT
cdr3_aa: CSVGVTEGSPLHF
clone_size: .
d_call: .
v_call: TRBV29-1
j_call: TRBJ1-6

cdr3_nt: TGCGCCAGCAGCTTGGGGGCGGGAAGCACAGATACGCAGTATTTT
cdr3_aa: CASSLGAGSTDTQYF
clone_size: .
d_call: .
v_call: TRBV5-1
j_call: TRBJ2-3

cdr3_nt: TGTGCCAGTAACTGGGGCAGGGATGGATATGGCTACACCTTC
cdr3_aa: CASNWGRDGYGYTF
clone_size: once
d_call: .
v_call: TRBV19
j_call: TRBJ1-2

cdr3_nt: TGTGCCAGCAGCAGGACAGGAGTTGGCAATCAGCCCCAGCATTTT
cdr3_aa: CASSRTGVGNQPQHF
clone_size: .
d_call: TRBD1
v_call: TRBV27
j_call: TRBJ1-5

cdr3_nt: TGTGCCTGGAGCGCCGACAGGGGGAATTCACCCCTCCACTTT
cdr3_aa: CAWSADRGNSPLHF
clone_size: .
d_call: TRBD1
v_call: TRBV30
j_call: TRBJ1-6

cdr3_nt: TGTGCCATCACTAAAACGGGACAGGGGGACCACGAGCAGTACTTC
cdr3_aa: CAITKTGQGDHEQYF
clone_size: .
d_call: TRBD1
v_call: TRBV10-3
j_call: TRBJ2-7

cdr3_nt: TGCGCCGAAGGCCAGCGGGGGACTCAAGAGACCCAGTACTTC
cdr3_aa: CAEGQRGTQETQYF
clone_size: once
d_call: TRBD2
v_call: TRBV10-1
j_call: TRBJ2-5

cdr3_nt: TGTGCCAGCAGTGAGGGACTGTGGAATGAAAAACTGTTTTTT
cdr3_aa: CASSEGLWNEKLFF
clone_size: .
d_call: .
v_call: TRBV2
j_call: TRBJ1-4

cdr3_nt: TGTGCCAGCAGCTTAGGGCGATTGAACACTGAAGCTTTCTTT
cdr3_aa: CASSLGRLNTEAFF
clone_size: .
d_call: .
v_call: TRBV13
j_call: TRBJ1-1

cdr3_nt: TGTGCCAGCAGCTTAGAGGTCGCTAGCCCCTACAATGAGCAGTTCTTC
cdr3_aa: CASSLEVASPYNEQFF
clone_size: .
d_call: .
v_call: TRBV11-2
j_call: TRBJ2-1

cdr3_nt: TGCGCCAGCAGCTTGGCCGGGGACAGGGCTACTAATGAAAAACTGTTTTTT
cdr3_aa: CASSLAGDRATNEKLFF
clone_size: .
d_call: TRBD1
v_call: TRBV5-1
j_call: TRBJ1-4

cdr3_nt: TGTGCCAGTAGTGGGGGACTGGACCTACATGAGCAGTTCTTC
cdr3_aa: CASSGGLDLHEQFF
clone_size: once
d_call: .
v_call: TRBV19
j_call: TRBJ2-1

cdr3_nt: TGTGCCAGCAGCTTAGACCTGAGCGAGCAGTACTTC
cdr3_aa: CASSLDLSEQYF
clone_size: .
d_call: .
v_call: TRBV7-2
j_call: TRBJ2-7

cdr3_nt: TGCGCCAGCAGGGTTAACAGCATGGGGAACACTGAAGCTTTCTTT
cdr3_aa: CASRVNSMGNTEAFF
clone_size: .
d_call: .
v_call: TRBV5-1
j_call: TRBJ1-1

cdr3_nt: TGTGCCAGCAGCCAAGGGACAGGCAATCAGCCCCAGCATTTT
cdr3_aa: CASSQGTGNQPQHF
clone_size: .
d_call: TRBD1
v_call: TRBV7-8
j_call: TRBJ1-5

cdr3_nt: TGTGCCAGCAGTTTCGTGGGAAGCGGCTATGGCTACACCTTC
cdr3_aa: CASSFVGSGYGYTF
clone_size: few
d_call: .
v_call: TRBV27
j_call: TRBJ1-2